The 32 T cell receptor beta chains below come from one sample, sequenced in a study of T-cell reconstitution after alpha-beta-depleted transplantation in children. For TCRbeta, the library was prepared with unique molecular identifiers. A single record per CDR3 protein comes from TCRdb applying MiXCR to the PCR reads. The sample has fewer than 1 million distinct CDR3 sequences, roughly 16% seen once. Sample: PBMCs, mostly from graft donor cells, taken 360 days after TCRalphabeta/CD19-depleted stem cell transplant. The receptors shown here come from a male patient under 18 who had a stem cell transplant for acute lymphoblastic leukemia, so the T cells may come from the graft donor.

The gene calls are TRBV7-9 and TRBJ1-1; D uncertain. Germline V CDR1 and CDR2: SEHNR, FQNEAQ (reference sequence). V lost 0 bases and J 6 bases, leaving 20 bases between the germline ends. This CDR3 is 17 amino acids long. CDR3 nucleotides: TGTGCCAGCAGCTTAGCGCTCGTAAGGTTGTCGTACGCTGAAGCTTTCTTT. This codes for CASSLALVRLSYAEAFF.

This clonotype was detected many times. V usage is TRBV29-1 and J usage is TRBJ2-6; D unclear. Germline V CDR1 and CDR2: SQVTM, ANQGSEA. This CDR3 contains 13 residues. V was cut by 5 bases and J by 0 bases, with 5 bases left in between. The CDR3 DNA reads as TGCAGCGTTCGGTTCTCTGGGGCCAACGTCCTGACTTTC. Translation: CSVRFSGANVLTF.

This clonotype was seen ten or more times. This sequence joins TRBV4-1 and TRBJ2-7; D gene unclear. Per the germline V gene, CDR1 is MGHRA and CDR2 is YSYEKL. Trimming removed 1 base from V and 6 bases from J, with 16 bases in between. CDR3 length equals 15 residues. The DNA for the CDR3 is TGCGCCAGCAGCCAAGCGGGCAGGACCCTTCCCGAGCAGTACTTC. It is translated as CASSQAGRTLPEQYF.

The gene calls are TRBV5-4 and TRBJ2-7; D gene ambiguous. The germline V gene has CDR1 SGHNT and CDR2 YYREEE (reference sequence). The CDR3 extends over 15 amino acids. V dropped 2 bases and J dropped 2 bases, with 14 bases sitting between them. The CDR3 nucleotides are TGTGCCAGCAGCTTAGATATGGGCCTAACCTACGAGCAGTACTTC. Translated, it gives CASSLDMGLTYEQYF.

This chain links TRBV9 with TRBJ2-5; 16 nucleotides match TRBD2. The CDR3 runs to 15 residues. The V segment lost 2 bases and the J segment 6 bases; nucleotides outside the gene matches: 1. Germline-derived CDR1 and CDR2 are SGDLS and YYNGEE. CDR3 loop: CASSVGLAGGQTQYF. The CDR3 DNA sequence: TGTGCCAGCAGCGTGGGACTAGCGGGAGGGCAGACCCAGTACTTC. The variable domain in full, with the rest retrieved from reference TRBV9 and TRBJ2-5, is DSGVTQTPKHLITATGQRVTLRCSPRSGDLSVYWYQQSLDQGLQFLIQYYNGEERAKGNILERFSAQQFPDLHSELNLSSLELGDSALYFCASSVGLAGGQTQYFGPGTRLLVL.

The table lists this clonotype with many counts. The chain has TRBV27 and TRBJ2-7; D is possibly TRBD2 (5 bases). The CDR3 is 14 amino acids. V was clipped by 1 base and J by 3 bases, with 10 bases between them. Germline CDR1 and CDR2: MNHEY and SMNVEV (reference sequence). The CDR3, as DNA: TGTGCCAGCAGTTTATACGCAGGAGGCTACGAGCAGTACTTC. It encodes CASSLYAGGYEQYF.

Points on this clonotype: Being one base from a much bigger clone, this may be a read error. In this CDR3 the conserved last residue, phenylalanine or tryptophan, is missing, so a read error is likely. The V gene is TRBV7-2, the J gene TRBJ2-2; D not certain. V was cut by 5 bases and J by 8 bases, with 15 bases left in between. The CDR3 loop spans 14 amino acids. The germline gives CDR1 SGHTA, CDR2 FQGNSA. The CDR3 coding sequence is TGTGCCAGCAGCCGACAAACCATTCCTGGGGAGCTGTTTTGT. Protein sequence: CASSRQTIPGELFC.

This clonotype was seen a handful of times. The chain joins TRBV29-1 to TRBJ2-5; D possibly corresponds to TRBD1 (5 bases). The CDR3 has 13 residues. Trimming shortened V by 1 base and J by 0 bases, and 6 bases separated the two germline ends. CDR1 is SQVTM, CDR2 ANQGSEA, per germline. In DNA form, the CDR3 reads TGCAGCGTTGAAGGACAGAACCAAGAGACCCAGTACTTC. The encoded protein is CSVEGQNQETQYF. Looking up the rest from reference TRBV29-1 and TRBJ2-5 gives the full variable domain: SAVISQKPSRDICQRGTSLTIQCQVDSQVTMMFWYRQQPGQSLTLIATANQGSEATYESGFVIDKFPISRPNLTFSTLTVSNMSPEDSSIYLCSVEGQNQETQYFGPGTRLLVL.

Only a few counts were recorded for this clonotype. This chain connects TRBV5-1 to TRBJ2-3, with 7 bases lining up with TRBD1. The CDR3 has 16 amino acids. Trimming removed 2 bases from V and 0 bases from J; junction bases left unmatched: 6. From germline, CDR1 is SGHRS and CDR2 YFSETQ. CDR3 sequence reads: CASSLAGTASTDTQYF. The DNA of the CDR3 is TGCGCCAGCAGCTTAGCAGGGACAGCTAGCACAGATACGCAGTATTTT.

This clonotype has a count of ten or more. This chain links TRBV2 with TRBJ2-1, with 11 bases matching TRBD2. Germline-derived CDR1 and CDR2 are SNHLY and FYNNEI. The CDR3 length is 15 residues. The junction had 4 bases not matched to a gene; V was cut back by 6 bases and J by 3 bases. CDR3 nucleotide sequence: TGTGCCAGCAGGTACCTAGCGGGAGGCTACAATGAGCAGTTCTTC. Translated, it gives CASRYLAGGYNEQFF.

A word on this clonotype: The junction departs from germline at one end; a sequencing error may be responsible. V and J are TRBV11-1 and TRBJ2-3; D unresolved. This CDR3 is 13 amino acids long. Looked up from germline, CDR1 is SGHAT and CDR2 is FQDESV (reference sequence). CDR3 region: CTSAARLPDTQYF. CDR3 DNA: TGCACCTCGGCAGCTCGACTCCCAGATACGCAGTATTTT. The complete variable domain, with remaining parts taken from reference TRBV11-1 and TRBJ2-3, reads EAEVAQSPRYKITEKSQAVAFWCDPISGHATLYWYRQILGQGPELLVQFQDESVVDDSQLPKDRFSAERLKGVDSTLKIQPAELGDSAMYLCTSAARLPDTQYFGPGTRLTVL.

The chain employs TRBV14 and TRBJ2-5, with D maybe TRBD2 (5 bases). CDR3 length equals 16 residues. V was clipped by 5 bases and J by 0 bases, with 16 bases between them. Germline CDR1 SGHDN, CDR2 FVKESK. The CDR3 protein is CASSLGSGAYQETQYF. Written as DNA, the CDR3 is TGTGCCAGCAGCTTAGGCAGCGGAGCGTACCAAGAGACCCAGTACTTC.

This clonotype has only a few counts. J is TRBJ1-1 and V is TRBV12-3 or TRBV12-4; 7 bases map to TRBD1. This CDR3 spans 16 amino acids. Unmatched junction bases numbered 5, after V lost 0 bases and J lost 1 base. CDR3 sequence: CASSLAPWTGNTEAFF. CDR3 nucleotide sequence: TGTGCCAGCAGTTTAGCTCCCTGGACAGGGAACACTGAAGCTTTCTTT.

This clonotype has at least ten counts. CDR3 DNA: TGTGCCAGCAGCTTAGGGGGATGGGGCAGGAACATGAACACTGAAGCTTTCTTT. This gives the protein CASSLGGWGRNMNTEAFF. The chain couples TRBV7-9 to TRBJ1-1; D is perhaps TRBD1 (5 bases). V gave up 1 base and J gave up 0 bases, with 18 bases separating them. From germline, CDR1 is SEHNR and CDR2 FQNEAQ (reference sequence). There are 18 residues in the CDR3. The variable domain in full, with the rest retrieved from reference TRBV7-9 and TRBJ1-1, is DTGVSQNPRHKITKRGQNVTFRCDPISEHNRLYWYRQTLGQGPEFLTYFQNEAQLEKSRLLSDRFSAERPKGSFSTLEIQRTEQGDSAMYLCASSLGGWGRNMNTEAFFGQGTRLTVV.

V usage is TRBV7-8 and J usage is TRBJ2-3; no firm D call. Germline V gene sequence: CDR1 SGHVS, CDR2 FQNEAQ. The CDR3 loop spans 17 amino acids. Trimming took 3 bases from V and 4 from J, leaving 20 bases between them. CDR3 coding DNA: TGTGCCAGCAGCTTTTATCGTGGCGTAGCAGTAGCAGATACGCAGTATTTT. It translates to CASSFYRGVAVADTQYF.

J is TRBJ2-7 and V is TRBV18, with 8 bases that match TRBD2. V trimming: 2 bases; J trimming: 0 bases; junction bases outside the gene matches: 3. Germline-derived CDR1 and CDR2 are KGHSH and LQKENI. CDR3 length: 15 amino acids. CDR3 region: CASSPATSGSYEQYF. The CDR3 bases are TGTGCCAGCTCACCAGCTACTAGCGGCTCCTACGAGCAGTACTTC.

This clonotype occurred a few times. The chain is built from TRBV20-1 and TRBJ2-3; D is undetermined. This CDR3 spans 13 amino acids. Looked up from germline, CDR1 is DFQATT and CDR2 is SNEGSKA (reference sequence). Trimming took off 5 bases at V and 5 bases at J, with 14 bases between the two ends. This CDR3 is CSAPRTALDTQYF. In DNA, the CDR3 is TGCAGTGCTCCCCGGACGGCCCTAGATACGCAGTATTTT.

Written as DNA, the CDR3 is TGTGCCAGCAGTTACCTAGGACAGGGGACCACAGATACGCAGTATTTT. Its protein is CASSYLGQGTTDTQYF. V usage is TRBV6-2 or TRBV6-3 and J usage is TRBJ2-3; 9 nucleotides agree with TRBD1. V shed 2 bases, J shed 2 bases, and the junction held 5 bases outside the gene matches. Germline CDR1 and CDR2: MNHEY and SVGEGT. There are 16 residues in the CDR3.

The J gene is TRBJ1-2, the V gene TRBV7-9; the D gene is possibly TRBD1 (6 bases). Germline CDR1 is SEHNR and CDR2 is FQNEAQ (reference sequence). The CDR3 contains 13 residues. The CDR3 sequence is CAGGGYSNYGYTF. CDR3 DNA: TGTGCAGGCGGGGGCTATTCTAACTATGGCTACACCTTC.

This clonotype was detected many times. The rearrangement links TRBV6-5 to TRBJ2-5, with D perhaps TRBD1 or TRBD2 (5 bases each). Deletions cut 4 bases from V and 4 bases from J, with 19 bases between. The CDR3 consists of 16 residues. Germline values: CDR1 MNHEY, CDR2 SVGAGI. CDR3: CASSWGGGLGRETQYF. Written as DNA, the CDR3 is TGTGCCAGCAGTTGGGGTGGCGGGCTGGGGCGAGAGACCCAGTACTTC.

The genes are TRBV12-3 or TRBV12-4 and TRBJ2-7; 10 positions agree with TRBD2. V shed 5 bases and J 7 bases; nucleotides not matched to a gene: 11. CDR3 length equals 15 residues. The CDR3 reads CASSPTEREGGEQYF. CDR3 DNA sequence: TGTGCCAGCAGTCCGACAGAGCGGGAGGGTGGGGAGCAGTACTTC.

This clonotype was recorded many times. The chain uses TRBV27 and TRBJ2-3; TRBD2 agrees at 7 bases. This CDR3 spans 16 amino acids. CDR1 and CDR2 from the germline V gene are MNHEY and SMNVEV (reference sequence). Germline trimming cut 6 bases from V and 2 bases from J; bases unmatched to any gene: 11. The CDR3 reads CASSRVPGLTTDTQYF. The DNA for the CDR3 is TGTGCCAGCAGCCGAGTCCCGGGACTAACCACAGATACGCAGTATTTT.

The chain has TRBV20-1 and TRBJ1-2; D is unclear. V lost 1 base to trimming and J lost 7 bases, with 13 bases between them. Germline V CDR1 and CDR2: DFQATT, SNEGSKA (reference sequence). CDR3 length: 13 residues. CDR3 protein: CSARGTPEAGYTF. DNA for the CDR3: TGCAGTGCTAGAGGGACTCCGGAGGCTGGCTACACCTTC.

The chain joins TRBV5-6 to TRBJ2-2; D might be TRBD1 (5 bases). Trimming cost V 1 base and J 4 bases, with 8 bases left between them. The CDR3 sequence is 14 residues long. Per germline, CDR1 SGHDT and CDR2 YYEEEE. The CDR3 reads CASSLWGGTGELFF. As DNA, the CDR3 is TGTGCCAGCAGCTTGTGGGGCGGCACCGGGGAGCTGTTTTTT. The variable domain in full, with the rest retrieved from reference TRBV5-6 and TRBJ2-2, is DAGVTQSPTHLIKTRGQQVTLRCSPKSGHDTVSWYQQALGQGPQFIFQYYEEEERQRGNFPDRFSGHQFPNYSSELNVNALLLGDSALYLCASSLWGGTGELFFGEGSRLTVL.

The gene calls are TRBV6-1 and TRBJ2-7; D remains ambiguous. Trimming took 6 bases from V and 0 from J, leaving 12 bases between them. Germline values: CDR1 MNHNS, CDR2 SASEGT. The CDR3 loop spans 14 amino acids. The CDR3 coding sequence is TGTGCCAGCAGGGGCCCCCTAAGCTCCTACGAGCAGTACTTC. As protein: CASRGPLSSYEQYF.

The rearrangement links TRBV11-1 to TRBJ2-5; TRBD2 matches 16 bases. The CDR3 loop spans 19 amino acids. V shed 3 bases, J shed 4 bases, and the junction held 11 bases outside the gene matches. CDR1 is SGHAT and CDR2 is FQDESV in the germline V gene (reference sequence). In nucleotides, the CDR3 is TGTGCCAGCAGCTTTTCGACCGGGACTAGCGGGAGGGCTCGAGAGACCCAGTACTTC. Amino acid sequence: CASSFSTGTSGRARETQYF.

CDR3 DNA: TGCGCCAGCAGCTTGGCCAAAGGGACTAGCGGCTTCTCCTACGAGCAGTACTTC. This codes for CASSLAKGTSGFSYEQYF. V and J are TRBV5-1 and TRBJ2-7, with 11 nucleotides matching TRBD2. Germline assignment: CDR1 SGHRS and CDR2 YFSETQ. The CDR3 loop spans 18 amino acids. V shed 0 bases, J shed 0 bases, and the junction held 8 bases outside the gene matches. The full variable domain, rest sourced from reference TRBV5-1 and TRBJ2-7, is KAGVTQTPRYLIKTRGQQVTLSCSPISGHRSVSWYQQTPGQGLQFLFEYFSETQRNKGNFPGRFSGRQFSNSRSEMNVSTLELGDSALYLCASSLAKGTSGFSYEQYFGPGTRLTVT.

This clonotype was seen only a few times. The gene calls are TRBV20-1 and TRBJ2-1; tentatively, D is TRBD1 or TRBD2 (5 bases each). With 5 bases removed from V and 9 bases from J, the gap between germline ends came to 20 bases. The CDR3 contains 14 residues. Germline CDR1 is DFQATT and CDR2 is SNEGSKA (reference sequence). The CDR3 region is CSAHRDATVLEQFF. The CDR3 DNA is TGCAGTGCTCACCGGGACGCCACGGTTCTTGAGCAGTTCTTC.

The J gene is TRBJ2-3, the V gene TRBV5-1, with D possibly TRBD1 on 6 matching bases. The CDR3 extends over 14 amino acids. V lost 4 bases to trimming and J lost 3 bases, with 12 bases between them. The germline CDR1 and CDR2 sequences are SGHRS and YFSETQ. CDR3 amino acids: CASSVGQITDTQYF. CDR3 DNA: TGCGCCAGCAGCGTCGGACAGATAACAGATACGCAGTATTTT.

This sequence joins TRBV7-2 and TRBJ2-3; TRBD2 matches 8 bases. Germline trimming cut 2 bases from V and 5 bases from J; bases unmatched to any gene: 12. Germline V gene lookup returns CDR1 SGHTA and CDR2 FQGNSA. The CDR3 sequence is 17 residues long. The CDR3 is CASSLMFGGRLRDTQYF. CDR3 bases: TGTGCCAGCAGCTTAATGTTCGGCGGGAGGCTTCGAGATACGCAGTATTTT. Variable domain in full (rest from reference TRBV7-2 and TRBJ2-3): GAGVSQSPSNKVTEKGKDVELRCDPISGHTALYWYRQSLGQGLEFLIYFQGNSAPDKSGLPSDRFSAERTGGSVSTLTIQRTQQEDSAVYLCASSLMFGGRLRDTQYFGPGTRLTVL.

The V gene is TRBV11-2, the J gene TRBJ2-3; D ambiguous. The germline V and J ends were trimmed by 4 bases and 0 bases, with 17 bases remaining between them. Germline V lookup: CDR1 SGHAT, CDR2 FQNNGV. This CDR3 has 17 residues. The CDR3 bases are TGTGCCAGCAGCTCGGGTTACTGGTCCAAGAGCACAGATACGCAGTATTTT. As protein: CASSSGYWSKSTDTQYF.

The rearrangement links TRBV12-3 or TRBV12-4 to TRBJ2-5; D tentatively reads TRBD1 or TRBD2 (10 bases each). V was shortened by 4 bases and J by 5 bases, with 35 bases between the two germline ends. The CDR3 totals 21 residues. Written as DNA, the CDR3 is TGTGCCAGCAGTTCGCAAACCGGGACAGGGGTCCTAGCGGGAGATATGGAGACCCAGTACTTC. The encoded protein is CASSSQTGTGVLAGDMETQYF.